This passage covers 29 T cell receptor beta chains from one sample sequenced in a study of shared clonotypes between healthy human individuals. CD45RO-negative cells were positively selected for CCR7, leaving out terminally differentiated effector memory CD45RA+ cells. Some clones are missing from TCRdb's copy, which holds only in-frame ones; the method was immunoSEQ multiplex PCR. The sample lists about 870,000 clones; about 92% were seen once. Sequencing was done on a sample of naive CD8+ T cells sorted from blood. All receptors come from a man aged 25-45 years in good health.

CDR3 loop: CASAITGGNYNEQFF. The DNA of the CDR3 is TGTGCCAGTGCAATTACAGGGGGAAACTACAATGAGCAGTTCTTC. This chain links TRBV19 with TRBJ2-1; 8 bases align to TRBD1. The V gene end was trimmed by 8 bases and the J gene end by 3 bases; junction bases not matched to a gene: 9. The CDR3 sequence is 15 residues long. Germline lookup yields CDR1 LNHDA and CDR2 SQIVND (reference sequence).

This clone was counted a single time. This chain joins TRBV9 and TRBJ2-1, with 7 positions matching TRBD2. The CDR3 loop spans 17 amino acids. Germline V gives CDR1 SGDLS, CDR2 YYNGEE. The junction had 14 bases not matched to a gene; V was cut back by 4 bases and J by 4 bases. DNA for the CDR3: TGTGCCAGCAGCTATAACCTGGGGGGGAGCACTTACAATGAGCAGTTCTTC. Its protein is CASSYNLGGSTYNEQFF.

The J gene is TRBJ2-3, the V gene TRBV20-1, with D uncertain. The CDR3 loop spans 11 amino acids. V was clipped by 8 bases and J by 3 bases, with 9 bases between them. Germline values: CDR1 DFQATT, CDR2 SNEGSKA (reference sequence). The CDR3 region has the DNA TGCAGTCCCAAGGGTACAGATACGCAGTATTTT. Translation gives CSPKGTDTQYF.

The genes are TRBV7-9 and TRBJ2-7, with 9 bases fitting TRBD2. CDR1 is SEHNR and CDR2 is FQNEAQ in the germline V gene (reference sequence). The ends lost 3 bases at V and 0 bases at J; junction bases unmatched: 6. The CDR3 totals 16 residues. CDR3 amino acids: CASSLVSGRSSYEQYF. CDR3 nucleotide sequence: TGTGCCAGCAGCTTGGTTAGCGGGAGAAGCTCCTACGAGCAGTACTTC.

This clone was found once. The V call is TRBV28, the J call TRBJ1-2; the D is unclear. Germline CDR1 is MDHEN and CDR2 is SYDVKM. The CDR3 spans 16 residues. Between the trimmed V and J ends, which lost 1 base and 2 bases, there was a span of 14 bases. CDR3 sequence (DNA): TGTGCCAGCAGTTTATTGGGGTCGGCAGGAAACTATGGCTACACCTTC. The encoded protein is CASSLLGSAGNYGYTF.

The V gene is TRBV27, the J gene TRBJ2-1, with D uncertain. V lost 1 base to trimming and J lost 0 bases, with 25 bases between them. The CDR3 length is 21 residues. Germline V lookup: CDR1 MNHEY, CDR2 SMNVEV (reference sequence). This chain's CDR3 is CASSLWFPEGRLHGSYNEQFF. The CDR3 nucleotides are TGTGCCAGCAGTTTATGGTTCCCCGAAGGCAGGTTGCATGGCTCCTACAATGAGCAGTTCTTC.

The chain couples TRBV2 to TRBJ2-3, with TRBD2 identical over 8 bases. The V gene end was trimmed by 0 bases and the J gene end by 0 bases; junction bases not matched to a gene: 5. Germline CDR1 SNHLY, CDR2 FYNNEI. The length of the CDR3 is 17 residues. CDR3 sequence: CASSEAELAASTDTQYF. CDR3 nucleotide sequence: TGTGCCAGCAGTGAAGCTGAACTAGCGGCTAGCACAGATACGCAGTATTTT.

This chain uses TRBV6-6 with TRBJ2-7; tentatively, D is TRBD1 or TRBD2 (5 bases each). CDR1 and CDR2 (germline): MNHNY, SVGAGI (reference sequence). The CDR3 length is 14 residues. Trimming cost V 3 bases and J 1 base, with 10 bases left between them. The CDR3 loop is CASSYGTKSYEQYF. The CDR3 nucleotides are TGTGCCAGCAGTTATGGGACGAAATCCTACGAGCAGTACTTC.

This chain joins TRBV7-9 and TRBJ2-7; 9 nucleotides match TRBD2. CDR1 and CDR2 from the germline V gene are SEHNR and FQNEAQ (reference sequence). The CDR3 spans 14 residues. V dropped 4 bases and J dropped 3; count of bases not matched to a gene: 4. The CDR3 reads CASSSTSGNYEQYF. For the CDR3, the DNA is TGTGCCAGCAGCTCGACTAGCGGAAACTACGAGCAGTACTTC.

J is TRBJ1-5 and V is TRBV28; TRBD1 is a possible D gene (5 bases). The V end lost 3 bases, the J end lost 0 bases, and 21 bases lay between the germline ends. There are 19 residues in the CDR3. CDR1 is MDHEN, CDR2 SYDVKM, per germline. The CDR3 sequence: CASSFQSRVVRYSNQPQHF. The CDR3 DNA follows: TGTGCCAGCAGTTTTCAATCCAGGGTTGTGCGTTATAGCAATCAGCCCCAGCATTTT. Together with reference TRBV28 and TRBJ1-5, the CDR3 gives the full variable domain: DVKVTQSSRYLVKRTGEKVFLECVQDMDHENMFWYRQDPGLGLRLIYFSYDVKMKEKGDIPEGYSVSREKKERFSLILESASTNQTSMYLCASSFQSRVVRYSNQPQHFGDGTRLSIL.

V and J are TRBV25-1 and TRBJ2-3; weak D call: TRBD2 (5 bases). CDR1 and CDR2 (germline): MGHDK, SYGVNS. This CDR3 has 15 residues. The V gene lost 4 bases and the J gene lost 2 bases, with 13 bases spanning the gap. CDR3 in DNA: TGTGCCAGCAGTGTTTTACCGAGGGACACAGATACGCAGTATTTT. Translation: CASSVLPRDTDTQYF.

The V gene is TRBV5-5, the J gene TRBJ2-2; D remains ambiguous. Germline V lookup: CDR1 SGHKS, CDR2 YYEKEE (reference sequence). The CDR3 loop spans 14 amino acids. Trimming took 7 bases from V and 0 from J, leaving 10 bases between them. The CDR3 nucleotides read TGTGCCAGCGGGTTTTTGGCGAACACCGGGGAGCTGTTTTTT. The encoded protein is CASGFLANTGELFF. Complete variable domain (other parts from reference TRBV5-5 and TRBJ2-2): DAGVTQSPTHLIKTRGQQVTLRCSPISGHKSVSWYQQVLGQGPQFIFQYYEKEERGRGNFPDRFSARQFPNYSSELNVNALLLGDSALYLCASGFLANTGELFFGEGSRLTVL.

The rearrangement uses TRBV7-8 and TRBJ2-7, with D possibly being TRBD1 (6 bases). The germline CDR1 and CDR2 sequences are SGHVS and FQNEAQ. The CDR3 length is 12 residues. V lost 6 bases and J 6 bases, leaving 12 bases between the germline ends. This CDR3 reads CASSLQGFEQYF. The CDR3 DNA is TGTGCCAGCAGTCTACAGGGTTTCGAGCAGTACTTC. Using reference TRBV7-8 and TRBJ2-7 for the parts outside the CDR3, the full variable domain is GAGVSQSPRYKVAKRGQDVALRCDPISGHVSLFWYQQALGQGPEFLTYFQNEAQLDKSGLPSDRFFAERPEGSVSTLKIQRTQQEDSAVYLCASSLQGFEQYFGPGTRLTVT.

Details on this clone: The same CDR3 arises from other DNA sequences in this sample as well. J is TRBJ2-1 and V is TRBV27, with a tentative D call TRBD2 (6 bases). The germline CDR1 and CDR2 sequences are MNHEY and SMNVEV (reference sequence). The CDR3 has 15 residues. V dropped 3 bases and J dropped 2 bases, with 11 bases sitting between them. Written as DNA, the CDR3 is TGTGCCAGCAGTTTGCGGGATCGACCCTACAATGAGCAGTTCTTC. Its protein is CASSLRDRPYNEQFF.

The chain employs TRBV27 and TRBJ1-5; possibly TRBD1 for D (5 bases). V shed 3 bases and J shed 4 bases, with 10 bases lying between them. Germline assignment: CDR1 MNHEY and CDR2 SMNVEV (reference sequence). The CDR3 consists of 14 residues. CDR3 DNA sequence: TGTGCCAGCAGTTTGGGACTGAGAAATCAGCCCCAGCATTTT. This translates into CASSLGLRNQPQHF.

The genes are TRBV9 and TRBJ2-2, with 13 bases lining up with TRBD2. Germline CDR1 SGDLS, CDR2 YYNGEE. The CDR3 is made up of 16 amino acids. V was clipped by 0 bases and J by 6 bases; unmatched bases: 2. The chain's CDR3 is CASSVGLAGGAGELFF. The CDR3 DNA follows: TGTGCCAGCAGCGTAGGACTAGCGGGAGGCGCCGGGGAGCTGTTTTTT.

J is TRBJ1-3 and V is TRBV29-1; D may be TRBD1 (6 bases). V dropped 0 bases and J dropped 4 bases, with 10 bases sitting between them. The CDR3 consists of 14 residues. CDR1 and CDR2 (germline): SQVTM, ANQGSEA. The CDR3 spells CSVEEGGLGNTIYF. For the CDR3, the DNA is TGCAGCGTTGAAGAGGGGGGGCTCGGAAACACCATATATTTT.

The chain combines TRBV6-5 with TRBJ2-1, with 9 bases lining up with TRBD2. V gave up 2 bases and J gave up 2 bases; unmatched junction bases: 1. The germline CDR1 and CDR2 sequences are MNHEY and SVGAGI. The CDR3 spans 15 residues. The CDR3 spells CASSYAGGAYNEQFF. CDR3 sequence (DNA): TGTGCCAGCAGTTACGCGGGAGGGGCCTACAATGAGCAGTTCTTC.

The CDR3 protein is CSVEGLAGVQETQYF. Written as DNA, the CDR3 is TGCAGCGTTGAGGGACTAGCGGGAGTACAAGAGACCCAGTACTTC. The chain employs TRBV29-1 and TRBJ2-5, with 14 bases fitting TRBD2. The CDR3 sequence is 15 residues long. V was pared by 3 bases and J by 2 bases, with 2 bases of the junction left unmatched. CDR1 SQVTM and CDR2 ANQGSEA come from the germline V gene.

The chain recombines TRBV19 with TRBJ2-7; D perhaps matches TRBD2 (6 bases). Trimming took off 6 bases at V and 2 bases at J, with 14 bases between the two ends. The CDR3 totals 14 residues. Germline assignment: CDR1 LNHDA and CDR2 SQIVND (reference sequence). As DNA, the CDR3 is TGTGCCAGTAGCCCATCGGAGGGGACCTACGAGCAGTACTTC. Translating it yields CASSPSEGTYEQYF.

This chain links TRBV7-8 with TRBJ2-5; 9 nucleotides agree with TRBD2. J gave up 2 bases and V 3 bases, and 10 bases lay outside the gene matches. The CDR3 totals 17 residues. Per germline, CDR1 SGHVS and CDR2 FQNEAQ. This CDR3 reads CASSLVPGREGQETQYF. In DNA, the CDR3 is TGTGCCAGCAGCTTGGTACCCGGGCGGGAGGGACAAGAGACCCAGTACTTC.

The chain couples TRBV4-1 to TRBJ2-1; TRBD2 agrees at 13 bases. Per germline, CDR1 MGHRA and CDR2 YSYEKL. V was clipped by 3 bases and J by 9 bases; unmatched bases: 5. CDR3 length equals 15 residues. Written as DNA, the CDR3 is TGCGCCAGCAGCCACGGACTAGCGGGAGCAGGTGAGCAGTTCTTC. As protein: CASSHGLAGAGEQFF.

The V and J genes are TRBV5-5 and TRBJ2-7; D might be TRBD1 (6 bases). Trimming stripped 3 bases from V and 0 bases from J, with 13 bases between. This CDR3 contains 15 residues. CDR1 is SGHKS and CDR2 is YYEKEE in the germline V gene (reference sequence). In DNA form, the CDR3 reads TGTGCCAGCAGCTCAATTCAGGGGAGCTCCTACGAGCAGTACTTC. Translated: CASSSIQGSSYEQYF.

The chain joins TRBV6-1 to TRBJ1-5; no reliable D call. The ends were cut back, 1 base at V and 9 bases at J, with 13 bases in the middle. Germline loops: CDR1 MNHNS, CDR2 SASEGT. CDR3 length equals 14 residues. This CDR3 is CASSEGASVVPQHF. The CDR3 coding sequence is TGTGCCAGCAGTGAAGGGGCTTCCGTTGTGCCCCAGCATTTT.

The genes are TRBV19 and TRBJ2-1; 9 bases are a match to TRBD2. CDR3 size: 18 residues. Per germline, CDR1 LNHDA and CDR2 SQIVND (reference sequence). The ends lost 1 base at V and 0 bases at J; junction bases unmatched: 7. The chain's CDR3 is CASSIGRLAVGSYNEQFF. In DNA, the CDR3 is TGTGCCAGTAGTATAGGGAGACTAGCGGTGGGCTCCTACAATGAGCAGTTCTTC.

The rearrangement links TRBV9 to TRBJ2-1, with TRBD2 matching over 12 bases. Germline lookup yields CDR1 SGDLS and CDR2 YYNGEE. This CDR3 comprises 18 residues. After removal of 2 bases from V and 1 base from J, the junction contained 7 bases not matched to a gene. Here the CDR3 DNA reads TGTGCCAGCAGCGTGCTAGCGGGAGGGGGGGTTTCCTACAATGAGCAGTTCTTC. Its protein is CASSVLAGGGVSYNEQFF.

J is TRBJ2-1 and V is TRBV4-1; no reliable D call. The CDR3 sequence is 14 residues long. Germline CDR1 MGHRA, CDR2 YSYEKL. The germline V and J ends were trimmed by 1 base and 10 bases, with 14 bases remaining between them. As DNA, the CDR3 is TGCGCCAGCAGCCAAGGAGCTATCACTGGGGAGCAGTTCTTC. Translation: CASSQGAITGEQFF.

This chain uses TRBV28 with TRBJ2-1, with a possible D match to TRBD2 (5 bases). With 5 bases removed from V and 4 bases from J, the gap between germline ends came to 9 bases. The CDR3 extends over 13 amino acids. CDR1 MDHEN and CDR2 SYDVKM come from the germline V gene. This CDR3 reads CASSPGLYNEQFF. The CDR3 nucleotides read TGTGCCAGCAGTCCTGGACTTTACAATGAGCAGTTCTTC.

The V and J genes are TRBV15 and TRBJ1-5; no firm D call. This CDR3 has 15 amino acids. Germline lookup yields CDR1 LNHNV and CDR2 YYDKDF (reference sequence). The ends were cut back, 4 bases at V and 0 bases at J, with 10 bases in the middle. DNA of the CDR3: TGTGCCACCAGCAATGGTAAAGATAGCAATCAGCCCCAGCATTTT. It specifies CATSNGKDSNQPQHF.